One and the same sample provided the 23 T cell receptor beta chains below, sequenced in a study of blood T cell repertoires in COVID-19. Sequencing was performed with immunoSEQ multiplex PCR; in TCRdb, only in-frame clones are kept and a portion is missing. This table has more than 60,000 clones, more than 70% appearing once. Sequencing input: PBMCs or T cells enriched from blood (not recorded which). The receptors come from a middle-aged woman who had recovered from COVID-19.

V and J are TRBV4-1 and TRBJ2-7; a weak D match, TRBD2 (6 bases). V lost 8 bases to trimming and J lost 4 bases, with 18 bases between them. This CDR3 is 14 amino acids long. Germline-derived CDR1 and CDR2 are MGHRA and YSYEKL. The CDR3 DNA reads TGCGCCAGCTCCGGCGGCGGGGCGCGATACGAGCAGTACTTC. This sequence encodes CASSGGGARYEQYF.

Written as DNA, the CDR3 is TGTGCCAGCTCACCACCAGAGGCCAAAAACATTCAGTACTTC. The encoded protein is CASSPPEAKNIQYF. The rearrangement links TRBV18 to TRBJ2-4; no clear D gene. The CDR3 extends over 14 amino acids. Trimming removed 0 bases from V and 1 base from J, with 4 bases in between. CDR1 and CDR2 (germline): KGHSH, LQKENI.

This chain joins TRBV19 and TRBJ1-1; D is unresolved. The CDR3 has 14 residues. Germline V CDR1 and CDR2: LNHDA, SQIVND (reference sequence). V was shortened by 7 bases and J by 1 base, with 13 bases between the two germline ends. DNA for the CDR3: TGTGCCAGTACCCTGATGTCGGGGAACACTGAAGCTTTCTTT. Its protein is CASTLMSGNTEAFF.

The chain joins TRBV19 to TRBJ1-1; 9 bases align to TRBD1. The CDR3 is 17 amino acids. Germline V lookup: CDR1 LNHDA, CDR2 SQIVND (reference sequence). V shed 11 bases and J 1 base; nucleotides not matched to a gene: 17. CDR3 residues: CAVRATGGGIKNTEAFF. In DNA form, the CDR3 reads TGTGCCGTACGGGCGACAGGGGGAGGTATAAAGAACACTGAAGCTTTCTTT.

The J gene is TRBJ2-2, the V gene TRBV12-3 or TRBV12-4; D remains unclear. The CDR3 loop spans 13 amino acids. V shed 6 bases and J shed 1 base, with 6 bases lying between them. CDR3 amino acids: CASRLLNTGELFF. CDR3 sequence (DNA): TGTGCCAGCAGACTCTTGAACACCGGGGAGCTGTTTTTT.

This chain's CDR3 is CASSAGQGLGNEQFF. CDR3 bases: TGTGCCAGCAGTGCAGGACAGGGATTGGGCAATGAGCAGTTCTTC. V usage is TRBV25-1 and J usage is TRBJ2-1, with 8 bases fitting TRBD1. V lost 4 bases to trimming and J lost 6 bases; unmatched junction nucleotides: 8. This CDR3 is built from 15 residues. The germline V gene has CDR1 MGHDK and CDR2 SYGVNS.

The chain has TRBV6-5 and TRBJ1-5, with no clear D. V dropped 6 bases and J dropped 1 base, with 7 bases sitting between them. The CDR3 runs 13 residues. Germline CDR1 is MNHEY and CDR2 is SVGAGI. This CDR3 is CASSGGSNQPQHF. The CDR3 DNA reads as TGTGCCAGCAGCGGCGGAAGCAATCAGCCCCAGCATTTT.

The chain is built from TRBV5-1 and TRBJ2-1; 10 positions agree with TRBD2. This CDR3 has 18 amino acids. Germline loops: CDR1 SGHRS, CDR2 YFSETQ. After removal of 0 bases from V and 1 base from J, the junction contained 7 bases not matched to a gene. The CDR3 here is CASSLGLAGYTSYNEQFF. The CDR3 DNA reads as TGCGCCAGCAGCTTGGGACTAGCGGGCTATACTTCCTACAATGAGCAGTTCTTC.

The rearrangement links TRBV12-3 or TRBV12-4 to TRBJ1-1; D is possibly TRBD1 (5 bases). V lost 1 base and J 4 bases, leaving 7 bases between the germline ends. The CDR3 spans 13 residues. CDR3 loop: CASSLGQSTEAFF. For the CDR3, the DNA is TGTGCCAGCAGTTTAGGACAGTCCACTGAAGCTTTCTTT.

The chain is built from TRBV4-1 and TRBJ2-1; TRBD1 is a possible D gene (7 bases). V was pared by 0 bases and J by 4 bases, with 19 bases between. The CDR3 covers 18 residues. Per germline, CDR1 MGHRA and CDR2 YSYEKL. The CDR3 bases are TGCGCCAGCAGCCAAGAACCACGACAGGGCGGGGAATACAATGAGCAGTTCTTC. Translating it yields CASSQEPRQGGEYNEQFF.

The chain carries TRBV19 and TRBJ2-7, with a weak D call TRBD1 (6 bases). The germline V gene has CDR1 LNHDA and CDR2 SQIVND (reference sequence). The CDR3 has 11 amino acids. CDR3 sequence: CATGFSYEQYF. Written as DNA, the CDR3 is TGTGCTACAGGGTTTTCCTACGAGCAGTACTTC.

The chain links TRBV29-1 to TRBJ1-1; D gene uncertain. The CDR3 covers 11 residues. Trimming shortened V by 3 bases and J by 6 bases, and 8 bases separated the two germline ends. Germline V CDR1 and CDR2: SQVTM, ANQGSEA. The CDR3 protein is CSVEAHSEAFF. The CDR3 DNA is TGCAGCGTTGAGGCTCATTCTGAAGCTTTCTTT.

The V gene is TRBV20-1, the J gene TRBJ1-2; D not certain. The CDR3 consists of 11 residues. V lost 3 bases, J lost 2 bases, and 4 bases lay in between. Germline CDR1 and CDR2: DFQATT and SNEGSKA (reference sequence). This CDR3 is CSASRNYGYTF. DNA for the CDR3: TGCAGTGCTAGCCGGAACTATGGCTACACCTTC.

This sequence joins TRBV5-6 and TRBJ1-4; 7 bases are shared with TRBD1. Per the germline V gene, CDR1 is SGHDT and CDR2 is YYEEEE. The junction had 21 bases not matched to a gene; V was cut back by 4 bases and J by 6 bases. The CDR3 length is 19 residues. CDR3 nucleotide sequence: TGTGCCAGCAGCCCTTCCCCGCACCTTACAGGGGCCGGGGATGAAAAACTGTTTTTT. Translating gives CASSPSPHLTGAGDEKLFF.

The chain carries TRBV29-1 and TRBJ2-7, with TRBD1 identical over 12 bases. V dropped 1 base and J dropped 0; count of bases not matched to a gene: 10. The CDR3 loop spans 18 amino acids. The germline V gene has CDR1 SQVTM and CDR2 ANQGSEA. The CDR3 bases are TGCAGCGTTGAAGGGACGGGACAGGGGGCTCAGAACTCCTACGAGCAGTACTTC. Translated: CSVEGTGQGAQNSYEQYF.

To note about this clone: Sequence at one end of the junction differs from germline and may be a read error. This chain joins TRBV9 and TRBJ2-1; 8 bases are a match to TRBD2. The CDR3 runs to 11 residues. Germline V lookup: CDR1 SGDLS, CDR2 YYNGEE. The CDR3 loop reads CASSPRPGGVF. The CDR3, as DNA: TGTGCCAGCAGCCCTAGACCGGGGGGGGTCTTC. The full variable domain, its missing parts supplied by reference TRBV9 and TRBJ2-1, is DSGVTQTPKHLITATGQRVTLRCSPRSGDLSVYWYQQSLDQGLQFLIQYYNGEERAKGNILERFSAQQFPDLHSELNLSSLELGDSALYFCASSPRPGGVFGPGTRLTVL.

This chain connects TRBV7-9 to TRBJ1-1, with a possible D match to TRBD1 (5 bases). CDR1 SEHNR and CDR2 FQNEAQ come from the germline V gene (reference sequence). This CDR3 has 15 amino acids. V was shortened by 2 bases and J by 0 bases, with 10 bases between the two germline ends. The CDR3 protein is CASSLRTQVNTEAFF. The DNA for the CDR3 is TGTGCCAGCAGCTTACGGACACAGGTGAACACTGAAGCTTTCTTT.

CDR3 nucleotide sequence: TGCGCCAGCAGCCCTCAGGGGGTCTCTGGCTACACCTTC. This codes for CASSPQGVSGYTF. The chain employs TRBV5-1 and TRBJ1-2; 7 positions agree with TRBD1. Looked up from germline, CDR1 is SGHRS and CDR2 is YFSETQ. The CDR3 has 13 amino acids. The junction had 7 bases not matched to a gene; V was cut back by 4 bases and J by 7 bases. Full variable domain (missing parts from reference TRBV5-1 and TRBJ1-2): KAGVTQTPRYLIKTRGQQVTLSCSPISGHRSVSWYQQTPGQGLQFLFEYFSETQRNKGNFPGRFSGRQFSNSRSEMNVSTLELGDSALYLCASSPQGVSGYTFGSGTRLTVV.

CDR3 sequence reads: CASSIGGAGLTEAFF. DNA of the CDR3: TGTGCCAGTAGTATTGGGGGGGCAGGGCTCACTGAAGCTTTCTTT. The chain joins TRBV19 to TRBJ1-1; perhaps TRBD1 as D (6 bases). Trimming shortened V by 3 bases and J by 4 bases, and 15 bases separated the two germline ends. Germline-derived CDR1 and CDR2 are LNHDA and SQIVND (reference sequence). CDR3 length equals 15 residues.

DNA for the CDR3: TGTGCCAGCAGCTTGAGCGGGGGAGTCTACGAGCAGTACTTC. It yields the protein CASSLSGGVYEQYF. The genes are TRBV7-8 and TRBJ2-7; 8 bases are a match to TRBD2. The CDR3 consists of 14 residues. Germline assignment: CDR1 SGHVS and CDR2 FQNEAQ. V trimming: 3 bases; J trimming: 3 bases; junction bases outside the gene matches: 4.

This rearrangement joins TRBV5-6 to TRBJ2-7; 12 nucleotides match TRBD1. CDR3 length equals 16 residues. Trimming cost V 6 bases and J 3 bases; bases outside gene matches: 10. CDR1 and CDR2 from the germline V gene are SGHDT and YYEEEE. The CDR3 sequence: CASNAYGTGGLYEQYF. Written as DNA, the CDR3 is TGTGCCAGCAACGCTTATGGGACAGGGGGCCTCTACGAGCAGTACTTC.

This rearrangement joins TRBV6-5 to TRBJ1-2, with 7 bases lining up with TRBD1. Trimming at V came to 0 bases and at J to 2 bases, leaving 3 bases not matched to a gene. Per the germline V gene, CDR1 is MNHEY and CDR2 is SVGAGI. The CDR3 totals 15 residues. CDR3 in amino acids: CASSYSGTANYGYTF. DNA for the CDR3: TGTGCCAGCAGTTACTCCGGGACAGCCAACTATGGCTACACCTTC.

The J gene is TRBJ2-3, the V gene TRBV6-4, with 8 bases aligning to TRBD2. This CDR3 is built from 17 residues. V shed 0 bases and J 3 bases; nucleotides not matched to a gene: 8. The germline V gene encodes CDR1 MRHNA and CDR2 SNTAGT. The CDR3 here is CASSDSTGGGPTDTQYF. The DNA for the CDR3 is TGTGCCAGCAGTGACTCGACCGGGGGGGGGCCTACAGATACGCAGTATTTT.